These 14 T cell receptor beta chains came from one sample sequenced in a study of cytomegalovirus exposure and HLA in healthy donors. It was with 60 Vbeta and 13 Jbeta primers that the PCR ran. Only in-frame clones appear in the TCRdb table, and some are missing; sequencing was by immunoSEQ multiplex PCR. In the table there are roughly 100,000 clones, just over 70% of which are singletons. The sample was PBMCs. The receptors were gathered from a boy younger than 18 in good health and CMV-seronegative.

This chain links TRBV7-2 with TRBJ2-2, with no clear D. V dropped 5 bases and J dropped 6 bases, with 13 bases sitting between them. In germline, CDR1 is SGHTA, CDR2 FQGNSA. The CDR3 consists of 14 residues. The CDR3 protein is CASSPYSRSGELFF. CDR3 DNA: TGTGCCAGCAGCCCATACTCCCGTTCCGGGGAGCTGTTTTTT.

This clone was counted only a few times. The rearrangement uses TRBV5-1 and TRBJ2-5; 7 bases map to TRBD2. CDR3 length: 15 residues. With V trimmed by 1 base and J by 0 bases, 3 bases remained unmatched. Germline V lookup: CDR1 SGHRS, CDR2 YFSETQ. The CDR3 coding sequence is TGCGCCAGCAGCTTGCCCGGGGGGTACCAAGAGACCCAGTACTTC. This encodes CASSLPGGYQETQYF.

V and J are TRBV5-4 and TRBJ1-6; TRBD1 matches at 7 bases. Trimming cost V 3 bases and J 10 bases; bases outside gene matches: 7. The CDR3 totals 14 residues. The V gene's germline CDR1 is SGHNT and CDR2 YYREEE (reference sequence). The CDR3 sequence: CASSSVTGRSPLHF. The CDR3 region has the DNA TGTGCCAGCAGCTCGGTGACAGGGCGGTCACCCCTCCACTTT.

The chain recombines TRBV28 with TRBJ2-1; a possible D gene is TRBD2 (6 bases). Germline loops: CDR1 MDHEN, CDR2 SYDVKM. Trimming removed 5 bases from V and 1 base from J, with 15 bases in between. The CDR3 runs to 16 residues. The chain's CDR3 is CASSTLWGRSYNEQFF. CDR3 DNA: TGTGCCAGCAGTACCCTGTGGGGGAGGTCCTACAATGAGCAGTTCTTC.

The chain has TRBV30 and TRBJ2-2, with 7 bases aligning to TRBD2. V lost 0 bases and J lost 7; bases outside the gene matches: 8. The germline V gene has CDR1 GTSNPN and CDR2 SVGIG (reference sequence). This CDR3 contains 15 residues. The CDR3, as DNA: TGTGCCTGGAGTGTACTCGGGAGCGGGAACGGGGAGCTGTTTTTT. It specifies CAWSVLGSGNGELFF. The entire variable domain, with the rest obtained from reference TRBV30 and TRBJ2-2, is as follows: SQTIHQWPATLVQPVGSPLSLECTVEGTSNPNLYWYRQAAGRGLQLLFYSVGIGQISSEVPQNLSASRPQDRQFILSSKKLLLSDSGFYLCAWSVLGSGNGELFFGEGSRLTVL.

The chain employs TRBV7-9 and TRBJ1-6; no definite D call. The length of the CDR3 is 14 residues. CDR1 is SEHNR, CDR2 FQNEAQ, per germline (reference sequence). Trimming stripped 2 bases from V and 9 bases from J, with 11 bases between. CDR3 coding DNA: TGTGCCAGCAGCTTACAAGGAGCCGTTTCACCCCTCCACTTT. It translates to CASSLQGAVSPLHF.

The chain is built from TRBV4-3 and TRBJ1-1, with D possibly TRBD1 on 5 matching bases. In germline, CDR1 is LGHNA, CDR2 YSLEER. The CDR3 is 18 amino acids. Trimming removed 0 bases from V and 1 base from J, with 18 bases in between. The CDR3 reads CASSQDRGGIQGNTEAFF. Here the CDR3 DNA reads TGCGCCAGCAGCCAAGATAGGGGCGGTATTCAGGGGAACACTGAAGCTTTCTTT.

About this clone: An end of the junction differs from the germline gene, which may be a read error. The genes are TRBV30 and TRBJ2-7; D call uncertain. The CDR3 is 13 amino acids. The germline gives CDR1 GTSNPN, CDR2 SVGIG (reference sequence). The CDR3 DNA reads as TGTGCCTGGAGTGTACTGTCGATTTCCCCACCGGACTTC. As protein: CAWSVLSISPPDF.

This clone was counted between two and nine times. The chain recombines TRBV4-1 with TRBJ1-1, with no clear D. The CDR3 length is 12 residues. The germline V gene has CDR1 MGHRA and CDR2 YSYEKL. V shed 4 bases and J shed 6 bases, with 9 bases lying between them. CDR3 DNA sequence: TGCGCCAGCAGCCTCCTAGGTTCTGAAGCTTTCTTT. Translating it yields CASSLLGSEAFF.

The V and J genes are TRBV27 and TRBJ2-3, with 8 bases matching TRBD2. The CDR3 length is 16 residues. Trimming took 3 bases from V and 2 from J; bases not matched to a gene: 7. Per germline, CDR1 MNHEY and CDR2 SMNVEV (reference sequence). The CDR3, as DNA: TGTGCCAGCAGTTTTTGGGCTAGCGGGCACACAGATACGCAGTATTTT. Its protein is CASSFWASGHTDTQYF.

The chain carries TRBV27 and TRBJ2-5; 9 bases align to TRBD2. Germline values: CDR1 MNHEY, CDR2 SMNVEV (reference sequence). The CDR3 length is 19 residues. Germline trimming cut 1 base from V and 2 bases from J; bases unmatched to any gene: 14. The CDR3 loop reads CASSLFPRLRGGLQETQYF. The CDR3 bases are TGTGCCAGCAGTTTATTCCCCAGATTGCGGGGGGGCCTACAAGAGACCCAGTACTTC.

This clone came up once. The V and J genes are TRBV28 and TRBJ2-1; maybe TRBD2 (5 bases). This CDR3 is 15 amino acids long. Per germline, CDR1 MDHEN and CDR2 SYDVKM. V lost 6 bases, J lost 0 bases, and 12 bases lay in between. The CDR3 nucleotides are TGTGCCAGCAGGAGGAGCGGAAGCTCCTACAATGAGCAGTTCTTC. Protein product: CASRRSGSSYNEQFF.

This rearrangement joins TRBV5-6 to TRBJ2-1, with TRBD2 identical over 10 bases. The junction had 7 bases not matched to a gene; V was cut back by 4 bases and J by 6 bases. Germline CDR1 and CDR2: SGHDT and YYEEEE. The CDR3 covers 15 residues. As DNA, the CDR3 is TGTGCCAGCAGCGAACTAGCGGGGCGTCTCAATGAGCAGTTCTTC. Protein: CASSELAGRLNEQFF. Full variable domain (rest looked up from reference TRBV5-6 and TRBJ2-1): DAGVTQSPTHLIKTRGQQVTLRCSPKSGHDTVSWYQQALGQGPQFIFQYYEEEERQRGNFPDRFSGHQFPNYSSELNVNALLLGDSALYLCASSELAGRLNEQFFGPGTRLTVL.

This clone was observed a single time. The junction and the germline gene differ at one end; a read error may be behind it. This rearrangement joins TRBV28 to TRBJ1-6, with 11 bases that match TRBD1. CDR3 length equals 15 residues. The germline gives CDR1 MDHEN, CDR2 SYDVKM. CDR3 amino acids: CASSRGTGGNSPLQF. The CDR3 DNA reads TGTGCCAGCAGTCGCGGGACAGGGGGTAATTCACCCCTCCAATTT.